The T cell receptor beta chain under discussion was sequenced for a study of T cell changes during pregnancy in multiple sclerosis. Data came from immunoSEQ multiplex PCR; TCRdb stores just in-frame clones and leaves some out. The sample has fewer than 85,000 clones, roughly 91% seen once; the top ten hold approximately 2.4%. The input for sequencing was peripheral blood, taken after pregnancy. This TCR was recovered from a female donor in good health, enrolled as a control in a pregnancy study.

The CDR3 DNA reads TGTGCCAGCAGTACACAGGGGGCGGGCAATCAGCCCCAGCATTTT. Amino acids: CASSTQGAGNQPQHF. The rearrangement joins TRBV6-5 to TRBJ1-5; 9 bases agree with TRBD1. V shed 5 bases, J shed 2 bases, and the junction held 4 bases outside the gene matches. The CDR3 spans 15 residues. Germline V CDR1 and CDR2: MNHEY, SVGAGI.